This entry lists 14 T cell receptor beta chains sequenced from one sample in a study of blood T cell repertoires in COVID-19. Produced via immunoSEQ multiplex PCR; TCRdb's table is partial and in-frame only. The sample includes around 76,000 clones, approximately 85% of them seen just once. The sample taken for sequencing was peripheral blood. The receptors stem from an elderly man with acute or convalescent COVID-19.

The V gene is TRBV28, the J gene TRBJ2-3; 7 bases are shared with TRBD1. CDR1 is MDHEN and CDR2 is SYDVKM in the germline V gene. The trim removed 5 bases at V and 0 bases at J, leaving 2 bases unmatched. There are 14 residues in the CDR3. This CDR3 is CASSEGASTDTQYF. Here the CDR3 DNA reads TGTGCCAGCAGTGAGGGGGCTAGCACAGATACGCAGTATTTT.

The CDR3 DNA is TGTGCCAGCAGTCCTCGGACGGCAGGGACAGATACGCAGTATTTT. Protein sequence: CASSPRTAGTDTQYF. The V and J genes are TRBV6-5 and TRBJ2-3; tentative D call: TRBD1 (5 bases). The V and J ends lost 5 bases and 3 bases respectively, with 15 bases between them. CDR3 length equals 15 residues. Germline lookup yields CDR1 MNHEY and CDR2 SVGAGI.

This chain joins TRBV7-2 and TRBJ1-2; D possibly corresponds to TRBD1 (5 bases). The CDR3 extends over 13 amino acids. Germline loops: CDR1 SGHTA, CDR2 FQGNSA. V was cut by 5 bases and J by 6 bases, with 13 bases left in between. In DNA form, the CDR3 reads TGTGCCAGCAGCCTTCCGGGGGGGGATGGCTACACCTTC. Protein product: CASSLPGGDGYTF.

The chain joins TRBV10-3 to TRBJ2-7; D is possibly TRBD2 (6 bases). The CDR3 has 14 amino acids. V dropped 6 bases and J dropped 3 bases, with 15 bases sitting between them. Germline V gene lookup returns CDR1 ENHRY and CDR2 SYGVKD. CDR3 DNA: TGTGCCATCAGCGAGACTAGTGGGAACTACGAGCAGTACTTC. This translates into CAISETSGNYEQYF.

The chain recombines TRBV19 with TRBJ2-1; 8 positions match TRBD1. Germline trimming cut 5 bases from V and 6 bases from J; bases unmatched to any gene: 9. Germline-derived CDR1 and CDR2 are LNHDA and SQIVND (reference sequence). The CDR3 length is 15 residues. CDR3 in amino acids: CASSAGQGASNEQFF. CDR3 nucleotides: TGTGCCAGTAGTGCGGGGCAGGGGGCCTCCAATGAGCAGTTCTTC. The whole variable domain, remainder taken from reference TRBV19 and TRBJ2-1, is DGGITQSPKYLFRKEGQNVTLSCEQNLNHDAMYWYRQDPGQGLRLIYYSQIVNDFQKGDIAEGYSVSREKKESFPLTVTSAQKNPTAFYLCASSAGQGASNEQFFGPGTRLTVL.

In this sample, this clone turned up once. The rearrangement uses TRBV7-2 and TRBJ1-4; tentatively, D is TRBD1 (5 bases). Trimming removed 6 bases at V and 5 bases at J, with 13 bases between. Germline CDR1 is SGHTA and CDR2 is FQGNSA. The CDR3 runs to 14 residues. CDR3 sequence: CASRPWGGNEKLFF. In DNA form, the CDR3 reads TGTGCCAGCAGGCCCTGGGGGGGGAATGAAAAACTGTTTTTT.

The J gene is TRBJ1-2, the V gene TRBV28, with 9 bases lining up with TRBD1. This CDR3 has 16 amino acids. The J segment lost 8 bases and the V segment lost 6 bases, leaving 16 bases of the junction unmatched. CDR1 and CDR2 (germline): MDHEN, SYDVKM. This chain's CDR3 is CASRPTGGAVLGGYTF. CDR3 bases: TGTGCCAGCAGACCCACAGGGGGCGCGGTGTTGGGCGGCTACACCTTC.

CDR3 DNA: TGTGCCAGCAGCTCGGGCTCTGGAAACACCATATATTTT. Translated, it gives CASSSGSGNTIYF. The rearrangement uses TRBV7-3 and TRBJ1-3; D is unresolved. The V and J ends lost 4 bases and 0 bases respectively, with 4 bases between them. Germline values: CDR1 SGHTA, CDR2 FQGTGA. CDR3 length: 13 residues.

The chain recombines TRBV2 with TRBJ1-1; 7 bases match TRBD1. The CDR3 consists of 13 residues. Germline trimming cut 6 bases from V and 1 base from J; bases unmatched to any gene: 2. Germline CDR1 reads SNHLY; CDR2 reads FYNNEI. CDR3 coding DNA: TGTGCCAGCAGGGGACAGACGAACACTGAAGCTTTCTTT. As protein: CASRGQTNTEAFF.

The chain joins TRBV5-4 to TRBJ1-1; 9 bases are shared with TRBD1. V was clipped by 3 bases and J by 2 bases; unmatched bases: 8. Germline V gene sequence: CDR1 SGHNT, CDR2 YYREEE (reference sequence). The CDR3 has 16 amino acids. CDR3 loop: CASSSANRGRNTEAFF. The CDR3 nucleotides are TGTGCCAGCAGCTCTGCAAACAGGGGGCGCAACACTGAAGCTTTCTTT.

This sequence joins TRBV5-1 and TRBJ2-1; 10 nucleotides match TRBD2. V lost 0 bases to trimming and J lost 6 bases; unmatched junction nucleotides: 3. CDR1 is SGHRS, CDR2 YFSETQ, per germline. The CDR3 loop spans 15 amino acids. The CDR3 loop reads CASSLEQRGGNEQFF. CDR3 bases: TGCGCCAGCAGCTTGGAACAGCGGGGGGGCAATGAGCAGTTCTTC.

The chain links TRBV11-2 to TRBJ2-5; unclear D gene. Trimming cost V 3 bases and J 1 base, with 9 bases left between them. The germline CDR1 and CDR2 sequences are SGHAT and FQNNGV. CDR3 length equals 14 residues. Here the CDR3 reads CASSFELFQETQYF. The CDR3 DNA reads TGTGCCAGCAGCTTCGAACTATTCCAAGAGACCCAGTACTTC.

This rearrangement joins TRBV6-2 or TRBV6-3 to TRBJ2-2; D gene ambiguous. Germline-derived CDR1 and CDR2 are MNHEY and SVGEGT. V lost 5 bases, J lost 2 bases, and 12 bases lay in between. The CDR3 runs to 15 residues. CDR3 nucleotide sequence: TGTGCCAGCAGTCATCGAGAGAGAAACACCGGGGAGCTGTTTTTT. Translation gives CASSHRERNTGELFF.

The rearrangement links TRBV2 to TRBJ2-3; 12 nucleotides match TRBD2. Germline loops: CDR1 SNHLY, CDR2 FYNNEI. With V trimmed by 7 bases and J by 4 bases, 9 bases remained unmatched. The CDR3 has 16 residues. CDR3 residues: CASIAASGGDADTQYF. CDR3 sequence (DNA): TGTGCCAGCATTGCGGCTAGCGGGGGGGACGCAGATACGCAGTATTTT.